This T cell receptor (beta chain) appears in the sequencing data of a study of blood T cell repertoires in COVID-19. The CDR3 has 15 residues. V gave up 4 bases and J gave up 4 bases; unmatched junction bases: 6. Germline V CDR1 and CDR2: MNHEY, SMNVEV (reference sequence). Sequencing used immunoSEQ multiplex PCR; TCRdb keeps in-frame clones, though not all of them. The table includes roughly 380,000 clones, about nine tenths detected once. Adults between about 18 and 89 years of age took part from some 25 US areas. Each participant's cohort was designated according to participant-reported clinical history.

The sequence was collected from a woman in her thirties who had been exposed to COVID-19. This chain links TRBV27 with TRBJ2-1, with TRBD2 matching 8 bases. Sequencing was carried out using PBMCs or T cells enriched from blood (not recorded which). Written as DNA, the CDR3 is TGTGCCAGCAGTTACTCAGCGGGAGCATACAATGAGCAGTTCTTC. Amino acid sequence: CASSYSAGAYNEQFF.